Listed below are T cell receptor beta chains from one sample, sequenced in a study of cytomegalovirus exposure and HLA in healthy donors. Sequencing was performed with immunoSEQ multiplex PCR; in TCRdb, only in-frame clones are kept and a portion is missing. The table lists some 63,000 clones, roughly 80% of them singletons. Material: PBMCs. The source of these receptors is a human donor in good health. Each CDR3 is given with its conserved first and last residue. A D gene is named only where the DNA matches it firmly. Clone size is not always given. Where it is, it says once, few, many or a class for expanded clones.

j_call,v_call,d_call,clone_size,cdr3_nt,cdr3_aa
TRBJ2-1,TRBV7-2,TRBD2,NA,TGTGCCAGCAGCATCACTAGCGGGAGATATGAGCAGTTCTTC,CASSITSGRYEQFF
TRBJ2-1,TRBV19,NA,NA,TGTGCCAGTAGTCTCACAAATTCGTATGAGCAGTTCTTC,CASSLTNSYEQFF
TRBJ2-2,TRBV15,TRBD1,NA,TGTGCCACCAGCAGAGGACGACACGGGACAGGGATAACCGGGGAGCTGTTTTTT,CATSRGRHGTGITGELFF
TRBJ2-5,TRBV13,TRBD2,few,TGTGCCAGCAGCCCCTTAAGGACTAGCGGGAGCCCCCCCCAAGAGACCCAGTACTTC,CASSPLRTSGSPPQETQYF
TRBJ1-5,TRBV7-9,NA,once,TGTGCCAGCAGCCCGGACAGCCCCCAGCCCAATCAGCCCCAGCATTTT,CASSPDSPQPNQPQHF
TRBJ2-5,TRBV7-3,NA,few,TGTGCCAGCACCAGGGTTGAGCGGGAAGAGACCCAGTACTTC,CASTRVEREETQYF
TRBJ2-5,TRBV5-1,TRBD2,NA,TGCGCCAGCAGCCCGGGGGGGCCTAGAGAGACCCAGTACTTC,CASSPGGPRETQYF
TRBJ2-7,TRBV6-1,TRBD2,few,TGTGCCAGCAGTTCTCTAGCGGGGGGAAGCTACGAGCAGTACTTC,CASSSLAGGSYEQYF
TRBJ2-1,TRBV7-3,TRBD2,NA,TGTGCCAGCAGCTTAAGTGGCGGGAGGCCGCTCAATGAGCAGTTCTTC,CASSLSGGRPLNEQFF
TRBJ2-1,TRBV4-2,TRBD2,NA,TGTGCCAGCAGCCAAGGGACTAGCGGGGTTGAGCAGTTCTTC,CASSQGTSGVEQFF
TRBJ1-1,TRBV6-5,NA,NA,TGTGCCAGCAGTTACTCGTCAGGGATGACTGAAGCTTTCTTT,CASSYSSGMTEAFF
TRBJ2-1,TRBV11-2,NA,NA,TGTGCCAGCAGCGTTGCAATGGGGGGGGCCGTTGCAGGAAACAATGAGCAGTTCTTC,CASSVAMGGAVAGNNEQFF
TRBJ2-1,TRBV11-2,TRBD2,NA,TGTGCCAGCAGCTTAGAGGTCGGGAGGGAGTTAAACAATGAGCAGTTCTTC,CASSLEVGRELNNEQFF
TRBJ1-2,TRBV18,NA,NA,TGTGCCAGCTCACCACCAGCTCGAAATGGCTACACCTTC,CASSPPARNGYTF
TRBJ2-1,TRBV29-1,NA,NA,TGCAGCGTTAGTACTTCTGGGAGCAGAGAGCAGTTCTTC,CSVSTSGSREQFF
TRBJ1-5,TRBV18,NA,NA,TGTGCCAGCTCACCAACGGGGAATCAGCCCCAGCATTTT,CASSPTGNQPQHF
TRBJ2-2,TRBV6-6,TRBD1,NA,TGTGCCAGCAGATTGGGACAGGGAGAAGCCGGGGAGCTGTTTTTT,CASRLGQGEAGELFF
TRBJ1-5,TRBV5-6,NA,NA,TGTGCCAGCAGCGCGGGGGGGTGGGGGAAAAGCAATCAGCCCCAGCATTTT,CASSAGGWGKSNQPQHF
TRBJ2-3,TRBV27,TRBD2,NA,TGTGCCAGCAGCCACGTGGGGACTAGAAAAGATACGCAGTATTTT,CASSHVGTRKDTQYF
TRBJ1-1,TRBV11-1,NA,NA,TGTGCCAGCAGCCAACAGGTGAACACTGAAGCTTTCTTT,CASSQQVNTEAFF
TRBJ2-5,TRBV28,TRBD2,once,TGTGCCAGCAGTCGTGCCGGGGGGGGACCTCAAGAGACCCAGTACTTC,CASSRAGGGPQETQYF
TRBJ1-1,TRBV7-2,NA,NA,TGTGCCAGCAGCTTTGCAGGGGTGACTGAAGCTTTCTTT,CASSFAGVTEAFF
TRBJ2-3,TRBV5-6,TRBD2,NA,TGTGCCAGCAGCTTACTAGCGGGGGGGGGCACAGATACGCAGTATTTT,CASSLLAGGGTDTQYF
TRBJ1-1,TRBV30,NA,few,TGTGCCTGGAGATACGGGTCAGCGACTGAAGCTTTCTTT,CAWRYGSATEAFF
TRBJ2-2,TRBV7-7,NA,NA,TGTGCTAGCAGCTTAGACGGGGGAGACACCGGGGAGCTGTTTTTT,CASSLDGGDTGELFF
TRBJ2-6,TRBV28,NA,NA,TGTGCCAGCAGTTACGGAGAGAGCTCTGGGGCCAACGTCCTGACTTTC,CASSYGESSGANVLTF
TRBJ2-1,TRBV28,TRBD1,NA,TGTGCCAGCAGTTTCAGGGGGCACCCATACAATGAGCAGTTCTTC,CASSFRGHPYNEQFF
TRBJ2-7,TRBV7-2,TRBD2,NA,TGTGCCAGCAGCTGGGGCGGGGGCTCCTACGAGCAGTACTTC,CASSWGGGSYEQYF
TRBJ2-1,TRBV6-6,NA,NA,TGTGCCAGCAGTACCGGTAATGAGCAGTTCTTC,CASSTGNEQFF
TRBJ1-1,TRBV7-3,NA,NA,TGTGCCAGCAGCTTAACAGGGGGTAACACTGAAGCTTTCTTT,CASSLTGGNTEAFF
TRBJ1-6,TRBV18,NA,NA,TGTGCCAGCTCACCGGCAGGGTCTTATAATTCACCCCTCCACTTT,CASSPAGSYNSPLHF
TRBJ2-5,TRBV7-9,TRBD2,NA,TGTGCCAGCAGCTTAAGGCGGGGGCAAGAGACCCAGTACTTC,CASSLRRGQETQYF
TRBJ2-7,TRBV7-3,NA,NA,TGTGCCAGCAGCTTACAAGCGAGCTACGAGCAGTACTTC,CASSLQASYEQYF
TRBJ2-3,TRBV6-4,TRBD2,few,TGTGCCAGCAGTGAGCGGGGGGGCACAGATACGCAGTATTTT,CASSERGGTDTQYF
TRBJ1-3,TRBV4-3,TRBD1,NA,TGCGCCAGCAGCCAAAACCCGGGACAGGGGGACACCATATATTTT,CASSQNPGQGDTIYF
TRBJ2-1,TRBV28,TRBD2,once,TGTGCCAGCAGCCTTAGCGGGAGGGCCAGGTGGTCCTACAATGAGCAGTTCTTC,CASSLSGRARWSYNEQFF
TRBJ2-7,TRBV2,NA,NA,TGTGCCAGCAGTACCGGGAGACACTACGAGCAGTACTTC,CASSTGRHYEQYF
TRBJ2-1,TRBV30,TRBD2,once,TGTGCCTGGAGAGGCGGGAGAGGTGTTGAGTTCTTC,CAWRGGRGVEFF
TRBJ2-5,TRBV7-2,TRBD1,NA,TGTGCCAGCAGCTACGGGACAGCGAAACGCCAAGAGACCCAGTACTTC,CASSYGTAKRQETQYF
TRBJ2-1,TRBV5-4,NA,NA,TGTGCCAGCAGGGGGGGGGCCCCCTACAATGAGCAGTTCTTC,CASRGGAPYNEQFF
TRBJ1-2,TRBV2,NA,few,TGTGCCAGCCTTGACAGGTCCTATGGCTACACCTTC,CASLDRSYGYTF
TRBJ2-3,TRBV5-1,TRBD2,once,TGCGCCAGCAGCACTAGCGGGGCCCTCACAGATACGCAGTATTTT,CASSTSGALTDTQYF
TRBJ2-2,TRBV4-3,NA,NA,TGCGCCAGCAGCCAAGTATTTCAGGGCACCGGGGAGCTGTTTTTT,CASSQVFQGTGELFF
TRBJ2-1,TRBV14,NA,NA,TGTGCCAGCAGCCAAGGTGGCGGTTACTCCTACAATGAGCAGTTCTTC,CASSQGGGYSYNEQFF
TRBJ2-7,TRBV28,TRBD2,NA,TGTGCCAGCAGTCAACTAGCGGCCCCGCGAGCCTACGAGCAGTACTTC,CASSQLAAPRAYEQYF
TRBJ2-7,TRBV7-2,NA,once,TGTGCCAGCAGCTTAGCGCGGGCGGTATCCTACGAGCAGTACTTC,CASSLARAVSYEQYF
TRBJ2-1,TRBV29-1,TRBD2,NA,TGCAGCACACCGGGTTTAGCGGGGGGAGGAAAGCAGTTCTTC,CSTPGLAGGGKQFF
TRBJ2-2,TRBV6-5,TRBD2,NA,TGTGCCAGCAGTGGGAGGGGCCCCGGGGAGCTGTTTTTT,CASSGRGPGELFF
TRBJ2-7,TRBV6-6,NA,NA,TGTGCCAGCAGAGACCCGACTCCCAGCTCCTACGAGCAGTACTTC,CASRDPTPSSYEQYF
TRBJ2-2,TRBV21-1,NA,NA,TGTGCCAGCAGCAATTTTCTTAGCGGGAGGGCGAACACCGGGGAGCTGTTTTTT,CASSNFLSGRANTGELFF
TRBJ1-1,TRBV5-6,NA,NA,TGTGCCAGCAGCCCCGCGACAGTGAACACTGAAGCTTTCTTT,CASSPATVNTEAFF
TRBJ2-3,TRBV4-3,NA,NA,TGCGCCAGCAGCCAAGTTCAGGGCCAGGGTCGGGCAGATACGCAGTATTTT,CASSQVQGQGRADTQYF
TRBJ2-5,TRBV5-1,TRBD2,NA,TGCGCCAGCAGCTTCGGTTTGTGGGAGGGCCCAGAGACCCAGTACTTC,CASSFGLWEGPETQYF
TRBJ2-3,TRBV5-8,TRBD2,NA,TGTGCCAGCAGCTTGGCACGGGAGGGCCTTCTATCCCATACGCAGTATTTT,CASSLAREGLLSHTQYF
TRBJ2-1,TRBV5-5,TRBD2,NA,TGTGCCAGCAGCCCCTTAGCTAGCGGGAGCGGCGATGAGCAGTTCTTC,CASSPLASGSGDEQFF